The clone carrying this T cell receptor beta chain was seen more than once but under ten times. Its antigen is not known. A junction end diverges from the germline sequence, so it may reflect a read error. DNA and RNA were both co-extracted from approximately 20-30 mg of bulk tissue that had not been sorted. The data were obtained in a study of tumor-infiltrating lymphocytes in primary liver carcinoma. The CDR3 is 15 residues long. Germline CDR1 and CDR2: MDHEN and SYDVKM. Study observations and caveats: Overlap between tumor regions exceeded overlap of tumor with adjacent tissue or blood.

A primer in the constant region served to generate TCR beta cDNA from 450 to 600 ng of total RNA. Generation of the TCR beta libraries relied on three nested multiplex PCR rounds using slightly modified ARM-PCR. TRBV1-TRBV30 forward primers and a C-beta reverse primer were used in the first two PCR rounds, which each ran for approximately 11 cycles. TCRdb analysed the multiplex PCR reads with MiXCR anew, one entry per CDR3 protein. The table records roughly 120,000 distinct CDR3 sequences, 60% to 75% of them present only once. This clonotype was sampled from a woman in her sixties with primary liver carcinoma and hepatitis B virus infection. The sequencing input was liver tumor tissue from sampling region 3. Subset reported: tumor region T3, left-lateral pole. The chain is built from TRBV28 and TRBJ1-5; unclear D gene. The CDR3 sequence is CASSFRRSSNQRQHF. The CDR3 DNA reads TGTGCTAGCAGTTTCCGAAGGTCCAGCAATCAGCGCCAGCATTTT.